This T cell receptor (beta chain) came from a study of T cells in Graves' hyperthyroidism and ophthalmopathy. The study's findings and limits: The model forecast ophthalmopathy, anticipating it by a median about six months before onset. Blood also showed most of the thyroid clonotypes that were expanded above 0.001.

V lost 3 bases to trimming and J lost 13 bases, with 15 bases between them. The CDR3 has 11 amino acids. Germline V gene data show CDR1 as DFQATT and CDR2 as SNEGSKA (reference sequence). Regions amplified from RNA transcripts were the TCR beta CDR3 regions. The primer set for the first-round RT-PCR of the TCR CDR3 was HTBI. A single record per CDR3 protein comes from TCRdb applying MiXCR to the multiplex PCR reads. The table lists about 640,000 distinct CDR3 sequences, around 20% of them singletons. With regard to this clonotype: What it recognizes is unknown.

In making diagnoses, clinical symptoms, serum thyroxine and TRAb, thyroid ultrasound and orbital computed tomography were all used. PBMCs were collected from an approximately 9.4 ml volume of fresh peripheral blood. This receptor was obtained from a man between 25 and 39 years old with Graves' ophthalmopathy. Sequencing input: blood. The chain employs TRBV20-1 and TRBJ1-2, with D uncertain. The CDR3 nucleotides read TGCAGTGCTAGTCAAAGGGTATCTGGCACCTTC. This gives the protein CSASQRVSGTF.